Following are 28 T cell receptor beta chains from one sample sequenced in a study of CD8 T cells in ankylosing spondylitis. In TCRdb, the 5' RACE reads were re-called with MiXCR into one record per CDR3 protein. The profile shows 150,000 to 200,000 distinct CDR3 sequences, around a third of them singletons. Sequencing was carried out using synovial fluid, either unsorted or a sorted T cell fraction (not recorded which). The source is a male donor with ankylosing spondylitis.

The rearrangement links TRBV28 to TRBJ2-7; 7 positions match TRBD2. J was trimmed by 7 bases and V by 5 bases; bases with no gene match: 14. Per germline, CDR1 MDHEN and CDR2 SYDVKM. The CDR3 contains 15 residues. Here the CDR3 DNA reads TGTGCCAGCAGTCCCCCGGGCGGGAGAGTCGTAGAGCAGTACTTC. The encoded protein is CASSPPGGRVVEQYF.

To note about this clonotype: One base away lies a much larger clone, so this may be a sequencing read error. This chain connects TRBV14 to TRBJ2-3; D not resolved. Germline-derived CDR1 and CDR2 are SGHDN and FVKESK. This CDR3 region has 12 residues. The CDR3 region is CANSQAGNTQYF. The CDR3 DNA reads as TGTGCCAACAGCCAAGCTGGGAATACGCAGTATTTT.

CDR3 sequence reads: CASSPRGGKETQYF. Written as DNA, the CDR3 is TGCGCCAGCAGCCCGCGAGGGGGAAAAGAGACCCAGTACTTC. The gene calls are TRBV5-1 and TRBJ2-5, with D tentatively TRBD1 (6 bases). The V end was cut by 4 bases, the J end by 3 bases, with 13 bases between. The CDR3 length is 14 residues. The germline V gene has CDR1 SGHRS and CDR2 YFSETQ.

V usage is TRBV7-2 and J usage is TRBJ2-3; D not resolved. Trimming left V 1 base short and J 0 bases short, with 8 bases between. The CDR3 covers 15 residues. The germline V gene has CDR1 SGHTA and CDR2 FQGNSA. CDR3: CASSLGAVSTDTQYF. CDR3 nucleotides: TGTGCCAGCAGCTTAGGAGCAGTTAGCACAGATACGCAGTATTTT.

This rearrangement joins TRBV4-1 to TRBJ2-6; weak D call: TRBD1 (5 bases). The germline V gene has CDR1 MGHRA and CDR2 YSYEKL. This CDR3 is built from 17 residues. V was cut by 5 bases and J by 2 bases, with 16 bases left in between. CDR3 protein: CASSYLSHRTGANVLTF. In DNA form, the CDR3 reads TGCGCCAGCAGCTACCTTTCCCACAGGACTGGGGCCAACGTCCTGACTTTC.

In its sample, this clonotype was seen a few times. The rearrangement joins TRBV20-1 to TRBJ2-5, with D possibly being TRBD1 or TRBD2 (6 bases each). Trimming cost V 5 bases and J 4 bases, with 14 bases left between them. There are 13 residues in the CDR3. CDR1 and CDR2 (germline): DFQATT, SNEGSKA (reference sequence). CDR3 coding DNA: TGCAGTGCTGGTGGAGGGGGGAGAGAGACCCAGTACTTC. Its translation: CSAGGGGRETQYF.

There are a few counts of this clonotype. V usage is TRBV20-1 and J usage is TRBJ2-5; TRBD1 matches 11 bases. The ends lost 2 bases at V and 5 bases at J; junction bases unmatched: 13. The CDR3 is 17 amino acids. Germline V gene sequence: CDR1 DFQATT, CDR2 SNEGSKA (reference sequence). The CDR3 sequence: CSARYPGTGGRQETQYF. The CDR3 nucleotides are TGCAGTGCTAGATATCCCGGGACAGGGGGGCGCCAGGAGACCCAGTACTTC.

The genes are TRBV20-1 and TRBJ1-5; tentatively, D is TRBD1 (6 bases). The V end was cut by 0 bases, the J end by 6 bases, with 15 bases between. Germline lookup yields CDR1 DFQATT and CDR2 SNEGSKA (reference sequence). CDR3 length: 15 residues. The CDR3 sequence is CSAREGSQGFQPQHF. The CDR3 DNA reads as TGCAGTGCTAGAGAGGGTTCACAGGGCTTTCAGCCCCAGCATTTT.

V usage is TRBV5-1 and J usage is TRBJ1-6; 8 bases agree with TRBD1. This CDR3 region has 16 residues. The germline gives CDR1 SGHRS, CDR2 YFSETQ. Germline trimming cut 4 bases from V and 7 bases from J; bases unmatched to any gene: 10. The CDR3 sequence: CASSTLGQGFNSPLHF. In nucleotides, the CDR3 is TGCGCCAGCAGCACGCTTGGACAGGGCTTCAATTCACCCCTCCACTTT.

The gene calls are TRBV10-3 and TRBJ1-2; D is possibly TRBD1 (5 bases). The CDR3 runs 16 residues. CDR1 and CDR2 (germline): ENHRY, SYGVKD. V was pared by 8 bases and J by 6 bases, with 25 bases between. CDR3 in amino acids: CAIAPNIGQLLHGYTF. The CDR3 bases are TGTGCCATCGCCCCTAATATAGGACAACTGCTCCATGGCTACACCTTC.

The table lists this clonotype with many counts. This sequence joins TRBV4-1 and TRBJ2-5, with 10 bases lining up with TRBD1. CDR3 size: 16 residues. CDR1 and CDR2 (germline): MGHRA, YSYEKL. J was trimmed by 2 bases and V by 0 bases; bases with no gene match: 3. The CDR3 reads CASSQEGQGRQETQYF. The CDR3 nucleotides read TGCGCCAGCAGCCAAGAGGGACAGGGGCGACAAGAGACCCAGTACTTC.

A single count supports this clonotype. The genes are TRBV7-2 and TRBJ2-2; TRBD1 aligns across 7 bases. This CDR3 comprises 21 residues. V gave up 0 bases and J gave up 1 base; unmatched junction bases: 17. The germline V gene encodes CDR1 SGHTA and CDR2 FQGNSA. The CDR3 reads CASSLALGAGTGTVNTGELFF. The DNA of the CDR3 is TGTGCCAGCAGCTTAGCCCTTGGCGCAGGGACCGGGACAGTGAACACCGGGGAGCTGTTTTTT. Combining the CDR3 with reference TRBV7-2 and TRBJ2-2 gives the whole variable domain GAGVSQSPSNKVTEKGKDVELRCDPISGHTALYWYRQSLGQGLEFLIYFQGNSAPDKSGLPSDRFSAERTGGSVSTLTIQRTQQEDSAVYLCASSLALGAGTGTVNTGELFFGEGSRLTVL.

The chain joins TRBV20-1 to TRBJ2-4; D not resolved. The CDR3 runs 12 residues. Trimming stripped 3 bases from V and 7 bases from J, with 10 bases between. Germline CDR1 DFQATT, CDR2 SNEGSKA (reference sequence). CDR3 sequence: CSASGSENIQYF. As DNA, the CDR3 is TGCAGTGCTAGCGGCTCGGAGAACATTCAGTACTTC.

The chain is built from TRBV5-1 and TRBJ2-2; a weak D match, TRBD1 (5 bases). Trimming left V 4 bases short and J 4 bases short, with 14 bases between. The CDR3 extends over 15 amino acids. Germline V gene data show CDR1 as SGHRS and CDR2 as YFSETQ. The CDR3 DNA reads TGCGCCAGCAGCCCGACAGAGTGGGTCACCGGGGAGCTGTTTTTT. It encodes CASSPTEWVTGELFF.

CDR3 nucleotides: TGTGCCAGCAGCCAAGGGACCTTACCCAATTCACCCCTCCACTTT. Its translation: CASSQGTLPNSPLHF. The genes are TRBV7-9 and TRBJ1-6; D may be TRBD1 (5 bases). The CDR3 totals 15 residues. Germline CDR1 and CDR2: SEHNR and FQNEAQ (reference sequence). The germline V and J ends were trimmed by 5 bases and 7 bases, with 15 bases remaining between them.

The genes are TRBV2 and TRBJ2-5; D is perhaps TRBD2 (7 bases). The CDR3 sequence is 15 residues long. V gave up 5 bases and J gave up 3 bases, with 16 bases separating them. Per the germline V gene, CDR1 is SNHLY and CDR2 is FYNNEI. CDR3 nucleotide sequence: TGTGCCAGCAGTTGGGGTGGCGGGGGCAAAGAGACCCAGTACTTC. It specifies CASSWGGGGKETQYF. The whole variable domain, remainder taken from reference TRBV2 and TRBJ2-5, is EPEVTQTPSHQVTQMGQEVILRCVPISNHLYFYWYRQILGQKVEFLVSFYNNEISEKSEIFDDQFSVERPDGSNFTLKIRSTKLEDSAMYFCASSWGGGGKETQYFGPGTRLLVL.

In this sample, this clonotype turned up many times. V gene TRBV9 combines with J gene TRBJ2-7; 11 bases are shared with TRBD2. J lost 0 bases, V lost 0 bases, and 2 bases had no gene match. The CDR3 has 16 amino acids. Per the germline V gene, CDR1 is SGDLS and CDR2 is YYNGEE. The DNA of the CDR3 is TGTGCCAGCAGCGTAGGACTAGCGGGATCCTCCTACGAGCAGTACTTC. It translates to CASSVGLAGSSYEQYF.

CDR3: CSARKSSNTEAFF. The CDR3 DNA follows: TGCAGTGCTAGGAAAAGTTCCAACACTGAAGCTTTCTTT. The V and J genes are TRBV20-1 and TRBJ1-1, with D unclear. Germline V gene lookup returns CDR1 DFQATT and CDR2 SNEGSKA (reference sequence). V lost 3 bases to trimming and J lost 2 bases, with 10 bases between them. This CDR3 is 13 amino acids long.

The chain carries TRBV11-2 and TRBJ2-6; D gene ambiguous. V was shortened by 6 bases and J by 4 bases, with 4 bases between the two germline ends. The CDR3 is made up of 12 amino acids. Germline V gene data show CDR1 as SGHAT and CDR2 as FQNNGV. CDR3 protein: CASRSGANVLTF. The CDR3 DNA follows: TGTGCCAGCAGGTCCGGGGCCAACGTCCTGACTTTC.

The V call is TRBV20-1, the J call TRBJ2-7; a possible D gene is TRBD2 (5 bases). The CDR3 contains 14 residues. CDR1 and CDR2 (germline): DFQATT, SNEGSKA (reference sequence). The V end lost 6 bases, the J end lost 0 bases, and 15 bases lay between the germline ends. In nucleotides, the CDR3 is TGCAGTGCCCCTCTTCCTAGCAGCTCCTACGAGCAGTACTTC. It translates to CSAPLPSSSYEQYF.

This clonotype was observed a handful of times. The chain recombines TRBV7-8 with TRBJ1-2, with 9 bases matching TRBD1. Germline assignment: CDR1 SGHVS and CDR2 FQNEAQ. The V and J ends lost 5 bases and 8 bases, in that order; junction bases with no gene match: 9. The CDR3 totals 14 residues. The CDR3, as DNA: TGTGCCAGCAGCCTAGGGACAGGGTTCGGCGGCTACACCTTC. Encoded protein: CASSLGTGFGGYTF.

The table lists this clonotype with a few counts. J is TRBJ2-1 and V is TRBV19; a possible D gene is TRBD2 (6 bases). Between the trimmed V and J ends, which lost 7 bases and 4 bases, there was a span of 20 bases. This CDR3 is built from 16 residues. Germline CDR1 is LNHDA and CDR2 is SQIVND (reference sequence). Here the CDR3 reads CASTLRLLGTYNEQFF. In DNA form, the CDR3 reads TGTGCCAGTACCCTGCGCCTATTGGGGACTTACAATGAGCAGTTCTTC.

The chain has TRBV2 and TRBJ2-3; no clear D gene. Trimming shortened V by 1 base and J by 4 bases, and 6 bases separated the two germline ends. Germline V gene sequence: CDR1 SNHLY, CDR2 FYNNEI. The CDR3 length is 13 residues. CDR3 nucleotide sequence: TGTGCCAGCAGTGAAGGTAGAGCAGATACGCAGTATTTT. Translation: CASSEGRADTQYF.

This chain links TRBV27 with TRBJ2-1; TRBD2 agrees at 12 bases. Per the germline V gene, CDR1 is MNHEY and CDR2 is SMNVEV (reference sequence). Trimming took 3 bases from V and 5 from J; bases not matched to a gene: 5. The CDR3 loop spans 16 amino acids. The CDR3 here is CASSLLGLAGNNEQFF. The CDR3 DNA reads TGTGCCAGCAGTTTGCTCGGACTAGCGGGAAACAATGAGCAGTTCTTC.

The DNA of the CDR3 is TGTGCCAGCAGTTTAGGTTTCAGGGGCGAGCAGTACTTC. Translating it yields CASSLGFRGEQYF. The genes are TRBV27 and TRBJ2-7; D may be TRBD1 (6 bases). The CDR3 is 13 residues long. V lost 2 bases and J 6 bases, leaving 11 bases between the germline ends. In germline, CDR1 is MNHEY, CDR2 SMNVEV (reference sequence).

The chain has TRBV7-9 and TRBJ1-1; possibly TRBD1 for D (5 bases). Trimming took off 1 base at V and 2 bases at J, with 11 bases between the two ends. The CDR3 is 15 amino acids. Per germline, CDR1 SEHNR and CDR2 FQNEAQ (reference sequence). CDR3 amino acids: CASSLEVGVNTEAFF. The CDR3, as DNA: TGTGCCAGCAGCTTAGAGGTAGGGGTAAACACTGAAGCTTTCTTT.

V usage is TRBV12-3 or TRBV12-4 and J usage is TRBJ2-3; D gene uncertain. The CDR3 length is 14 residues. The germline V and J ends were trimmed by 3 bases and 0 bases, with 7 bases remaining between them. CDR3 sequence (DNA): TGTGCCAGCAGTTTTACGGGCAGCACAGATACGCAGTATTTT. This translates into CASSFTGSTDTQYF.

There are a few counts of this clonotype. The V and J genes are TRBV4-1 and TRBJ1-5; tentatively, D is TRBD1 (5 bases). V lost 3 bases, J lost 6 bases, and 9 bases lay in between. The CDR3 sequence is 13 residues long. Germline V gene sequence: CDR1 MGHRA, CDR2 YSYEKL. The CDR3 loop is CASSQEGTQPQHF. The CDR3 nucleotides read TGCGCCAGCAGCCAGGAAGGGACTCAGCCCCAGCATTTT.